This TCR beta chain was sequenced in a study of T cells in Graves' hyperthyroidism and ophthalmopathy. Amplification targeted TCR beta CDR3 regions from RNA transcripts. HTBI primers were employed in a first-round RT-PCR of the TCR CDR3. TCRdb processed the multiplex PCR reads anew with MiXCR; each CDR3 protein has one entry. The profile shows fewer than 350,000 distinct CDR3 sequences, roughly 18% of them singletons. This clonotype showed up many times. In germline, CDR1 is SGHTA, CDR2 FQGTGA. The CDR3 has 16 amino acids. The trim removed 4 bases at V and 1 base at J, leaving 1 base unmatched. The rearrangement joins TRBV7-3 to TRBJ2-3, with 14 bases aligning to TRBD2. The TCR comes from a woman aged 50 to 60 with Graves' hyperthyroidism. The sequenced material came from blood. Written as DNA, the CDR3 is TGTGCCAGCAGCTGGGGACTAGCGGGGGGCACAGATACGCAGTATTTT. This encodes CASSWGLAGGTDTQYF.